The T cell receptor beta chain described here comes from a study of T-cell reconstitution after alpha-beta-depleted transplantation in children. This clonotype was detected a few times. Its antigen is as yet unknown. Points from the study as a whole: Elevated TCRbeta diversity at day 60 was traced, in some patients, to surviving recipient T cells and thymic progenitors.

The CDR3 runs to 16 residues. Trimming removed 3 bases from V and 7 bases from J, with 18 bases in between. Germline V lookup: CDR1 ENHRY, CDR2 SYGVKD. During its preparation, the TCRbeta library received unique molecular identifiers. One entry per CDR3 protein, called by TCRdb with MiXCR from the PCR reads. The sample holds a few hundred thousand distinct CDR3 sequences; around 16% are singletons and the top ten take 25% to 30%. This sequence was found in a boy in the first two years of life who had a stem cell transplant for Wiskott-Aldrich syndrome, so the T cells may come from the graft donor. The source material was PBMCs, mostly from graft donor cells, sampled 360 days after TCRalphabeta/CD19-depleted stem cell transplant. The chain joins TRBV10-3 to TRBJ2-2, with D possibly matching TRBD2 (6 bases). CDR3 sequence reads: CAISEGWASVFGELFF. The CDR3 DNA follows: TGTGCCATCAGTGAAGGTTGGGCTAGCGTCTTCGGGGAGCTGTTTTTT.